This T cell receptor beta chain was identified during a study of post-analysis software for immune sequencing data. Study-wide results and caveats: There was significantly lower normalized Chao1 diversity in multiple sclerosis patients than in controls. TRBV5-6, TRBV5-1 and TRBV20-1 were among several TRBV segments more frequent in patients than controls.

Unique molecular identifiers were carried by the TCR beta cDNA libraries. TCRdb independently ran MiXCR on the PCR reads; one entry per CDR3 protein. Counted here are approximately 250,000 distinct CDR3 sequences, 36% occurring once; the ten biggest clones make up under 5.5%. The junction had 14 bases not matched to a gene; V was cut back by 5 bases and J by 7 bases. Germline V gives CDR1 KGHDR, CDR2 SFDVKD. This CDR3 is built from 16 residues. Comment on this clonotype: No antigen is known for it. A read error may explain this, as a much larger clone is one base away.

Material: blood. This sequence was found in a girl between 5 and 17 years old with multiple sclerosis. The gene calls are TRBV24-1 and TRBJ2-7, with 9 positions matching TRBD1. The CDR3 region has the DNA TGTGCCACCAGTGTTACAGGGGGCGCCGACTACAATGAGCAGTACTTC. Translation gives CATSVTGGADYNEQYF.